The sequence of this T cell receptor (beta chain) was determined in a study of OX40 agonist ivuxolimab in advanced cancers. A note on the overall study: The costimulatory receptor OX40 (CD134) was targeted by ivuxolimab, a fully human IgG2 agonistic monoclonal antibody. Partial responses occurred in three dose-escalation patients: two with cutaneous melanoma and one with hepatocellular carcinoma. The paper reports the monotherapy dose-escalation portion (N of about 54 patients) of the phase I ivuxolimab trial. Peripheral TCRbeta sequencing was intended to test whether TCR sequence diversity was altered and clonal T-cell expansion was caused by ivuxolimab. The dose-escalation cohort was around 83% male with a mean age of approximately 60 years, ranging from roughly 20 to 80. Of the 50 or so patients in dose escalation, about 20 had hepatocellular carcinoma, around 15 had melanoma, 9 had renal cell carcinoma and 9 had head and neck cancer. Intravenous ivuxolimab was administered to patients every 2 weeks at six dose levels: 0.01, 0.1, 0.3, 1.5, 3 and 10 mg/kg. Prior anti-PD-1, anti-PD-L1 or anti-CTLA-4 therapy was permitted, and checkpoint inhibitors had been received by about 37% of dose-escalation patients.

Study-wide findings and limitations: Clonal expansion of both CD4+ and CD8+ blood T cells was observed from baseline to week 6 at doses 0.1 to 3.0 mg/kg. The antigen specificity of the peripheral T cells that underwent clonal expansion was not determined. In partial responders in the 0.1-3.0 mg/kg groups, normalized peripheral clonal expansion was found to be among the lowest, especially among CD8+ T cells. Low levels of normalized T-cell clonal expansion were also seen in some nonresponding patients. After ivuxolimab, more expanded clones were found on average in CD8+ T cells than in CD4+ T cells.

Based on the germline V gene (reference sequence), the CDR1 and CDR2 sequences are SSHAT and FNYEAQ. The CDR3, from cysteine to phenylalanine, totals 14 residues. Of all the DNA, just the CDR3 is kept, 42 bases in frame from base 1. Concerning this clone itself: What antigen it recognizes has not been identified. A junction end diverges from the germline sequence, so it may reflect a read error.

Patients with a history of autoimmune disease or receiving systemic immunosuppression were excluded from the trial. In every dose cohort, peripheral blood was drawn for TCR sequencing at baseline, cycle 4 day 1, and cycle 7 day 1. Samples were obtained from an open-label, multicenter, first-in-human phase I dose-escalation trial of ivuxolimab. The trial enrolled adults with locally advanced or metastatic head and neck squamous cell, hepatocellular, melanoma or renal cell carcinoma. Before TCR sequencing, CD4+ T cells and CD8+ T cells from peripheral blood were sorted into separate populations. Genomic DNA was extracted from sorted cells for sequencing of the TCRbeta CDR3 region. The immunoSEQ Assay was used to sequence the TCRbeta CDR3 regions. The table comes from immuneACCESS by way of TCRdb, which keeps in-frame sequences with V and J called. Part of the clones is missing from these tables; in studies checked, under half for an unresolved V gene and the rest for unknown reasons. The sample table contains tens of thousands of clones; only one count was recorded for roughly nine tenths of them. Clones ranked in the top ten supply 2.2% of the sample.

This sample comprised CD4+ or CD8+ T cells sorted from blood, obtained in a trial of the OX40 agonist ivuxolimab. The receptor's source is an adult with an advanced solid tumor such as melanoma, head and neck, liver or kidney cancer. The sequence joins TRBV7-7 to TRBJ2-5; TRBD2 matches 8 bases in the middle. The nucleotide sequence reads TGTGCTAGCAGCTTAAGCGGGGGCCAAGAGACCCAGTACTTC. It encodes CASSLSGGQETQYF.